The source of this TCR beta chain is a study of glioma-infiltrating T cells. The sample holds many counts of this clonotype. The V end was cut by 4 bases, the J end by 2 bases, with 9 bases between. The CDR3 length is 14 residues. Germline assignment: CDR1 MGHDK and CDR2 SYGVNS. Amplification of TCR alpha and beta CDR3 regions from RNA used iRepertoire nested multiplex PCR. TCRdb reprocessed the multiplex PCR reads via MiXCR and lists one record per CDR3 protein. The sample consists of approximately 93,000 distinct CDR3 sequences, about 40% of them appearing once. This rearrangement joins TRBV25-1 to TRBJ2-1, with D perhaps given as TRBD1 or TRBD2 (5 bases each). Sequenced material: glioma tissue, nonneoplastic brain tissue, or PBMCs (not recorded which). The sequence came from a human donor with low-grade glioma or glioblastoma, undergoing nonglioma brain surgery, or in good health (not recorded which). CDR3 sequence (DNA): TGTGCCAGCAGTGTGAGGGGACCCTACAATGAGCAGTTCTTC. Translated: CASSVRGPYNEQFF.